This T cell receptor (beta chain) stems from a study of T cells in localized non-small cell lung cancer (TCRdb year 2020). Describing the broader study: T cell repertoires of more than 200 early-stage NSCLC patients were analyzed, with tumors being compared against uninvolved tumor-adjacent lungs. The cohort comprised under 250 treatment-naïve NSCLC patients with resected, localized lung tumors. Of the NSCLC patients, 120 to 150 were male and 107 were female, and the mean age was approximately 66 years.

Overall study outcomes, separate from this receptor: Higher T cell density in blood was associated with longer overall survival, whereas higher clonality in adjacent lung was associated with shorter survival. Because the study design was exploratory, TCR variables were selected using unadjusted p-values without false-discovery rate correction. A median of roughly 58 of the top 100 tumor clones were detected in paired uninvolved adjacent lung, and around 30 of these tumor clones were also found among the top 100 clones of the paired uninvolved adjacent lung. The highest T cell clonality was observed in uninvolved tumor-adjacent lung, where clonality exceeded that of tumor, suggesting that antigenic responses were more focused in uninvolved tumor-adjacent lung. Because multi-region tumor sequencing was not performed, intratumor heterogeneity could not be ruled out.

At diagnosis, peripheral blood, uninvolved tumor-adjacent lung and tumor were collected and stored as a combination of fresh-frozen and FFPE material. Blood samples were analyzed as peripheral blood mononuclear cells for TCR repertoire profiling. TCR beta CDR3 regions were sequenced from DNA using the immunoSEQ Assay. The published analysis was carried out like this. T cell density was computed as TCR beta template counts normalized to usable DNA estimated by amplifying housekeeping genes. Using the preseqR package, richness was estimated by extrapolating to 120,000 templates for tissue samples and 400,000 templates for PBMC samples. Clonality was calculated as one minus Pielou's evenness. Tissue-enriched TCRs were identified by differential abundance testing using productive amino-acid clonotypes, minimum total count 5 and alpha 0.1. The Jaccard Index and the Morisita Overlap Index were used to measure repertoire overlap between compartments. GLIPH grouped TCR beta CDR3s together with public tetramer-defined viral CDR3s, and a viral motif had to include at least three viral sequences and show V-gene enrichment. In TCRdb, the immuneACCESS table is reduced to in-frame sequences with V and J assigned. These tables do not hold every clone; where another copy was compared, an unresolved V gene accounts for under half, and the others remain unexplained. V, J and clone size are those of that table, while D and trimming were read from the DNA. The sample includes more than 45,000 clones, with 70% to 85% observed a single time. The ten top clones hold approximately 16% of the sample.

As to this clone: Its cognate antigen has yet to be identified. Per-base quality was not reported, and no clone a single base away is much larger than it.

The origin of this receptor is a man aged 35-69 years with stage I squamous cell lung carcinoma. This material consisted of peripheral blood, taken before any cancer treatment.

The CDR3: CASSLGETQYF. The DNA sequence is as follows: TGTGCCAGCAGTTTGGGGGAGACCCAGTACTTC. The rearranged segments are TRBV6-5 and TRBJ2-5, with the D gene too uncertain to name. The CDR3 measures 11 amino acids from cysteine to phenylalanine. The CDR3 DNA has 33 bases and is translated from base 1. V is cut by 4 bases and J by 5 bases, and the space between the germline ends is 5 bases. The CDR1 and CDR2 encoded by the germline V gene are MNHEY and SVGAGI.